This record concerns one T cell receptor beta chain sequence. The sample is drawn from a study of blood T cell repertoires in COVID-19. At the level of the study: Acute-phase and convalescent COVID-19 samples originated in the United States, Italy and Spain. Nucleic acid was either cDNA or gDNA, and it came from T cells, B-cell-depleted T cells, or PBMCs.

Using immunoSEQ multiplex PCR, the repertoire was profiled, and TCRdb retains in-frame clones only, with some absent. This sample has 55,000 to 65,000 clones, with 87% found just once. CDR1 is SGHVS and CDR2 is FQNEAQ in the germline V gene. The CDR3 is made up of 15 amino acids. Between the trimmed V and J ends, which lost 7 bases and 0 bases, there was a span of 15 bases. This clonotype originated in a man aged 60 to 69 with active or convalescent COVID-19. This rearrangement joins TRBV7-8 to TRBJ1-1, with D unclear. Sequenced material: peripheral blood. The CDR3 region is CASIGRRGVNTEAFF. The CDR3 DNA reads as TGTGCCAGCATTGGTCGTCGGGGAGTGAACACTGAAGCTTTCTTT.